This T cell receptor (beta chain) was documented in a study of shared clonotypes between healthy human individuals. Germline lookup yields CDR1 MNHEY and CDR2 SVGAGI. There are 14 residues in the CDR3. V lost 5 bases to trimming and J lost 3 bases; unmatched junction nucleotides: 5. In this sample, this clone turned up once. Its target is unknown. General study points: Naive subsets, compared against memory subsets, generally had larger estimated richness values.

TCRdb's table, derived via immunoSEQ multiplex PCR, lists solely in-frame clones and lacks some. The sample contains about 670,000 clones, roughly 70% of which appear only once. The sequence came from a woman aged 25 to 39 in good health. What was sequenced was memory CD4+ T cells sorted from blood. Subset indicated: CD45RA-negative fraction. This chain joins TRBV6-5 and TRBJ2-7, with 9 bases identical to TRBD1. The DNA for the CDR3 is TGTGCCAGCAGTCCTAGGACAGGGGTCTACGAGCAGTACTTC. Translating it yields CASSPRTGVYEQYF.